This T cell receptor (beta chain) was observed in a study of beta chain features in type 1 diabetes. Study-wide context: Patient and healthy donor groups were alike in age, gender and cell yields. Summed over all samples, the examined sorted cells came to fewer than 120,000,000.

This CDR3 spans 15 amino acids. Looked up from germline, CDR1 is SEHNR and CDR2 is FQNEAQ (reference sequence). V lost 1 base, J lost 8 bases, and 15 bases lay in between. Of the isolated RNA, all was reverse transcribed, and so the sequenced material was expressed TCRB transcripts. Measured with immunoSEQ multiplex PCR; TCRdb has only the in-frame clones, and not every one. The sample has 300,000 to 350,000 clones; about 14% are singletons. Study results and caveats: For type 1 diabetes patients, VDJ junctions showed fewer insertions and more deletions. When Type 1 diabetes patients were examined, their TCRB CDR3s proved moderately but significantly shorter in all four CD4+ subsets.

A few counts support this clone. Its antigen is still unknown. Sequencing used central memory CD4+ T cells from blood. The sequence came from a man aged 25 to 40 in good health. The chain has TRBV7-9 and TRBJ1-3, with D uncertain. CDR3 protein: CASSLDLGWRDTIYF. The DNA for the CDR3 is TGTGCCAGCAGCTTAGATTTGGGGTGGCGAGACACCATATATTTT.